This T cell receptor (beta chain) is from a study of response to subunit inactivated influenza vaccine. Study-level findings and limits: T cells newly recruited by each seasonal influenza vaccination are few, the authors suggested.

Comment on this clonotype: Its specificity is not known.

TCRdb reprocessed the RT-PCR reads via MiXCR and lists one record per CDR3 protein. The sample has 800,000 or so distinct CDR3 sequences; 21% are singletons. The V and J ends lost 10 bases and 8 bases, in that order; junction bases with no gene match: 13. This CDR3 is 15 amino acids long. The germline CDR1 and CDR2 sequences are MNHEY and SVGEGT. V is TRBV6-2 or TRBV6-3 and J is TRBJ2-1; TRBD1 matches at 11 bases. This specimen was PBMCs from blood, taken about 5 days after vaccination. The receptor comes from a man aged 45 to 65 who received an inactivated influenza vaccine. CDR3 nucleotides: TGTGCCATCAATCCCGGGACAGGGGGTTTGGATGAGCAGTTCTTC. It is translated as CAINPGTGGLDEQFF.